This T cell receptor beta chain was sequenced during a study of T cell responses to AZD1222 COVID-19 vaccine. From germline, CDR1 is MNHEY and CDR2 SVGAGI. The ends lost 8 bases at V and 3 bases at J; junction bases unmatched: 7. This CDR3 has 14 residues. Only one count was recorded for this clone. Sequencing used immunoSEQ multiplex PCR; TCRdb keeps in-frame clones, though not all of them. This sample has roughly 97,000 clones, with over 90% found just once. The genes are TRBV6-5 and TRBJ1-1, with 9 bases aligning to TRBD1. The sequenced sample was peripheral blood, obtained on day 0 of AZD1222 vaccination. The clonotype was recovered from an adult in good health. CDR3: CASVRTGADTEAFF. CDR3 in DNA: TGTGCCAGCGTAAGGACAGGGGCGGACACTGAAGCTTTCTTT.